This is a list of T cell receptor beta chains from one sample in a study of T cells after yellow fever vaccination. Via MiXCR, TCRdb re-called the 5' RACE reads, giving one row per CDR3 protein. The sample includes about 360,000 distinct CDR3 sequences, approximately 6% seen only once; the top ten take 15%. The sample in question was PBMCs, obtained 5 days after the yellow fever booster vaccination. The source is a man in his thirties or forties who received the YFV17D yellow fever vaccine. The CDR3 runs from the conserved cysteine through the conserved F or W. The D gene is left open where the match is weak. A row's size may be missing; if present it is once, few, many or a size class.

TRBV7-4	TRBD1	NA	TRBJ2-7	TGTGCCAGCAGCTTAGGCCCTACACGGGACAGGGAGGGATTGTACGAGCAGTACTTC	CASSLGPTRDREGLYEQYF
TRBV28	TRBD1	many	TRBJ2-2	TGTGCCAGCAGACTAGGGACAGGGTCCGGGGAGCTGTTTTTT	CASRLGTGSGELFF
TRBV6-1	TRBD2	few	TRBJ2-7	TGTGCCAGCAGTGTCGGTGGACTAGCGGTATACGAGCAGTACTTC	CASSVGGLAVYEQYF
TRBV30	NA	many	TRBJ1-2	TGTGCCTGGAGCCACCGGGACGGACTTAAATCTAACTATGGCTACACCTTC	CAWSHRDGLKSNYGYTF
TRBV5-5	TRBD2	many	TRBJ2-7	TGTGCCAGCAGCTGGAGCCTAGCGGGCGTTTACGAGCAGTACTTC	CASSWSLAGVYEQYF
TRBV5-1	NA	many	TRBJ2-7	TGTGCCAGCAGCTTCGACTCCTACGAGCAGTACTTC	CASSFDSYEQYF
TRBV5-6	NA	many	TRBJ2-4	TGTGCCAGCGCCCTGTCGGCCAAAAACATTCAGTACTTC	CASALSAKNIQYF
TRBV29-1	NA	many	TRBJ2-1	TGCAGCGCCAGACTAAATTCGGATGAGCAGTTCTTC	CSARLNSDEQFF
TRBV12-3/TRBV12-4	NA	NA	TRBJ2-2	TGTGCCAGCAGGGGACGGGATGGAACCGGGGAGCTGTTTTTT	CASRGRDGTGELFF
TRBV10-3	TRBD2	NA	TRBJ2-3	TGTGCCTCTGGGCGGGAGAACACAGATACGCAGTATTTT	CASGRENTDTQYF
TRBV7-2	NA	NA	TRBJ1-2	TGTGCCAGCAGCTTCCATCCGGGAACCTATGGCTACACCTTC	CASSFHPGTYGYTF
TRBV7-2	TRBD2	many	TRBJ2-1	TGTGCCAGCAGAGCTAGCGGGAGGCAGGAGCAGTTCTTC	CASRASGRQEQFF
TRBV10-2	NA	NA	TRBJ1-5	TGCGCCAGCAGTGCCCCTTGGCAGCCCCAGCATTTT	CASSAPWQPQHF
TRBV15	NA	few	TRBJ1-4	TGTGCCACCAGTTCACTGGCAGGGACTAATGAAAAACTGTTTTTT	CATSSLAGTNEKLFF
TRBV5-1	NA	NA	TRBJ1-1	TGCGCCAGCAGCCAAGGACAGAACGGCCAAACTTTCTTT	CASSQGQNGQTFF
TRBV20-1	NA	NA	TRBJ2-5	TGCAGTGCTAGAGTACGCCGGCTCCAAGAGACCCAGTACTTC	CSARVRRLQETQYF
TRBV5-1	TRBD1	few	TRBJ2-7	TGCGCCAGCAGCGAGGGACAGGGAAGGCAGTACTTC	CASSEGQGRQYF
TRBV9	NA	NA	TRBJ1-2	TGTGCCAGCAGCGTAGTATCACAGGCAGGAGGCTACACCTTC	CASSVVSQAGGYTF
TRBV7-9	NA	NA	TRBJ2-7	TGTGCCAGCAGCTTAACCGGGCTGCTCTCCTACGAGCAGTACTTC	CASSLTGLLSYEQYF
TRBV10-3	TRBD2	few	TRBJ2-6	TGTGCCATCAGTGAGTCCGCTAGCGGGAGTGCTGGGGCCAACGTCCTGACTTTC	CAISESASGSAGANVLTF
TRBV10-3	NA	many	TRBJ2-2	TGTGCCATCAGTGGACCGGGGAGGAACACCGGGGAGCTGTTTTTT	CAISGPGRNTGELFF
TRBV5-1	TRBD2	few	TRBJ2-1	TGCGCCAGCAGCTTCATCAGGGTAGCGGGAGGAGTTGAGCAGTTCTTC	CASSFIRVAGGVEQFF
TRBV12-3/TRBV12-4	NA	NA	TRBJ1-1	TGTGCCAGCAGTTTACCCCCCGGGACGGGTAACACTGAAGCTTTCTTT	CASSLPPGTGNTEAFF
TRBV27	NA	many	TRBJ1-4	TGTGCCAGCAGCCCAAGTAGGGGCCTCAATGAAAAACTGTTTTTT	CASSPSRGLNEKLFF
TRBV29-1	NA	NA	TRBJ1-2	TGCAGCGTTGATATAGCTCTGAGCGAGAACGGCTACACCTTC	CSVDIALSENGYTF
TRBV7-2	NA	NA	TRBJ2-1	TGTGCCAGCAGCTTAGCCTTAAACTCCTACAATGAGCAGTTCTTC	CASSLALNSYNEQFF
TRBV30	NA	NA	TRBJ2-1	TGTGCCTGGAGTGTCGACTCCTACAATGAGCAGTTCTTC	CAWSVDSYNEQFF
TRBV19	TRBD1	few	TRBJ1-1	TGTGCCAGTAGTACGCGGACAGGCCTTGAAGCTTTCTTT	CASSTRTGLEAFF
TRBV6-5	TRBD2	few	TRBJ2-7	TGTGCCAGCAGTTCGACTAGCGGGATCGCCTACGAGCAGTACTTC	CASSSTSGIAYEQYF
TRBV6-5	TRBD2	many	TRBJ2-2	TGTGCCAGCAGTTACTTAAGAAGCGGGAGCTGGACCGGGGAGCTGTTTTTT	CASSYLRSGSWTGELFF
TRBV20-1	NA	few	TRBJ2-3	TGCAGTGCTAGGAGGCGTACGCAGTATTTT	CSARRRTQYF
TRBV20-1	TRBD2	many	TRBJ2-3	TGCAGTGCTGGACCGGGAGGGCCCGGAGATACGCAGTATTTT	CSAGPGGPGDTQYF
TRBV29-1	NA	few	TRBJ2-5	TGCAGCGTTGGGTCCCTGCGGACAGATAAGACCCAGTACTTC	CSVGSLRTDKTQYF
TRBV4-3	TRBD1	NA	TRBJ2-7	TGCGCCAGCAGCTACTTAGACAGGGGCGAGCAGTACTTC	CASSYLDRGEQYF
TRBV5-1	NA	many	TRBJ2-5	TGCGCCAGCAGACCGGGAGCAATGTCACTTCAAGAGACCCAGTACTTC	CASRPGAMSLQETQYF
TRBV20-1	NA	NA	TRBJ1-1	TGCAGTGCACTGCGCCGTAAAGCTTTCTTT	CSALRRKAFF
TRBV7-2	TRBD1	few	TRBJ2-1	TGTGCCAGCAGTACTCCGGGACAGGTAAACTACAATGAGCAGTTCTTC	CASSTPGQVNYNEQFF
TRBV7-2	NA	NA	TRBJ1-2	TGTACCAGCAGCTACCGGGCAGACTATGGCTACACCTTC	CTSSYRADYGYTF
TRBV4-2	NA	few	TRBJ1-2	TGTGCCAGCAGCCATATTACCGACAGGTCGGGTGGCTACACCTTC	CASSHITDRSGGYTF
TRBV4-3	TRBD2	NA	TRBJ2-2	TGCGCCAGCAGCCAAGATCTGAGCGGGGGGGAGGAGCTGTTTTTT	CASSQDLSGGEELFF
TRBV28	TRBD1	NA	TRBJ2-3	TGTGCCAGCAGACTCCGACAGGGGATAGATACGCAGTATTTT	CASRLRQGIDTQYF
TRBV9	NA	many	TRBJ1-2	TGTGCCAGCAGCGTAGTAGGGGGACCCCTGTATGGCTACACCTTC	CASSVVGGPLYGYTF
TRBV5-1	NA	NA	TRBJ2-5	TGCGCCAGCAGCTTGGTGGCAGGGCAAGAGTCCCAGTACTTC	CASSLVAGQESQYF
TRBV7-9	NA	NA	TRBJ1-5	TGTGCCAGCAGCTCCTCACAGGGTGAGGGCAATCAGCCCCAGCATTTT	CASSSSQGEGNQPQHF
TRBV4-2	TRBD2	few	TRBJ2-7	TGTGCCAGCAGCCAAGAAGGAGGGACTAGCTCCTACGAGCAGTACTTC	CASSQEGGTSSYEQYF
TRBV7-2	NA	many	TRBJ2-2	TGTGCCAGCAGCTCTGAAGTAGTGGGAGGGAACACCGGGGAGCTGTTTTTT	CASSSEVVGGNTGELFF
TRBV6-5	NA	many	TRBJ2-1	TGTGCCAGCAGGGGTAGTTCGTATGAGCAGTTCTTC	CASRGSSYEQFF
TRBV25-1	NA	NA	TRBJ2-7	TGTGCCAGCGGGGACGGTGCCCACGAGCAGTACTTC	CASGDGAHEQYF
TRBV6-2/TRBV6-3	NA	many	TRBJ2-1	TGTGCCAGCAGTTACGGCGACTCCTACAATGAGCAGTTCTTC	CASSYGDSYNEQFF
TRBV9	NA	many	TRBJ2-2	TGTGCCAGCAGCGGTCCCCCCGTGGGGGGAGCGGTATCCGGGGAGCTGTTTTTT	CASSGPPVGGAVSGELFF
TRBV6-2/TRBV6-3	NA	NA	TRBJ1-1	TGTGCCAGCAAAAAGGGGAACACTGAAGCTTTCTTT	CASKKGNTEAFF
TRBV20-1	TRBD1	many	TRBJ2-1	TGCAGTGCTAGAATGTTGGGACAGGGGAATAATGAGCAGTTCTTC	CSARMLGQGNNEQFF
TRBV4-3	NA	many	TRBJ1-2	TGCGCCAGCAGCCAAAACGGGGAGGGTAACTATGGCTACACCTTC	CASSQNGEGNYGYTF
TRBV5-4	NA	few	TRBJ2-1	TGTGCCAGCAGCTTGGGGCGGGGCGCCTACAATGAGCAGTTCTTC	CASSLGRGAYNEQFF
TRBV24-1	NA	many	TRBJ2-3	TGTGCCACCAGTGATTATGGCACAGATACGCAGTATTTT	CATSDYGTDTQYF
TRBV5-1	NA	many	TRBJ1-3	TGCGCCAGCAGCTTGGCCGGGACTGACTCTGGAAACACCATATATTTT	CASSLAGTDSGNTIYF
TRBV28	NA	NA	TRBJ1-2	TGTGCCAGCAGTTTAGGGATCAGGGGACGTATTAACTATGGCTACACCTTC	CASSLGIRGRINYGYTF
TRBV5-1	NA	many	TRBJ2-7	TGCGCCAGCAGCTATGGCCGAGGGCGAGGCTCCTACGAGCAGTACTTC	CASSYGRGRGSYEQYF